These 2 T cell receptor beta chains were all obtained from the same sample, sequenced in a study of CD8 T cells in ankylosing spondylitis. TCRdb used MiXCR to reprocess the 5' RACE reads, holding one entry per CDR3 protein. The sample includes some 220,000 distinct CDR3 sequences, about 10% of them seen just once. The specimen sequenced was blood, either unsorted or a sorted T cell fraction (not recorded which). These receptors came from a male donor with ankylosing spondylitis or in good health (not recorded which).

This clonotype showed up many times. The V call is TRBV20-1, the J call TRBJ2-5; no definite D call. Trimming took off 0 bases at V and 2 bases at J, with 16 bases between the two ends. Germline loops: CDR1 DFQATT, CDR2 SNEGSKA (reference sequence). The CDR3 contains 16 residues. In DNA, the CDR3 is TGCAGTGCTAGAGATCCGGCGCGCAGTTTACAAGAGACCCAGTACTTC. It yields the protein CSARDPARSLQETQYF.

This clonotype was counted at least ten times. This chain uses TRBV6-1 with TRBJ2-7; no reliable D call. V was cut by 4 bases and J by 10 bases, with 11 bases left in between. Germline CDR1 reads MNHNS; CDR2 reads SASEGT. CDR3 length: 11 amino acids. The CDR3 DNA follows: TGTGCCAGCAGTGCCCCCCTCAGCCAGTACTTC. Its translation: CASSAPLSQYF.